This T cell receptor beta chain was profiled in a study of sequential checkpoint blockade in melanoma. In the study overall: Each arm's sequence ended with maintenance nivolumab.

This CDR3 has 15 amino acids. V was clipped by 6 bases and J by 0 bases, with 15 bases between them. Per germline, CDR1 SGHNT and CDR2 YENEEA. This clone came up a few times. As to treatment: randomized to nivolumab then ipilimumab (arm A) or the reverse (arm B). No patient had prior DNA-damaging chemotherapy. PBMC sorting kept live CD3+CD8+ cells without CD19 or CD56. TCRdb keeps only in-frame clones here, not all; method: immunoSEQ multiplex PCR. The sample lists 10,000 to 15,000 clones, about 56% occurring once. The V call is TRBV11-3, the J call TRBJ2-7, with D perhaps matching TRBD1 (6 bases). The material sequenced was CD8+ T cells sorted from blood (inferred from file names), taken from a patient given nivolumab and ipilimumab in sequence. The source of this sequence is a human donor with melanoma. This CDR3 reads CASRLGTTSSYEQYF. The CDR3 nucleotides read TGTGCCAGCAGACTCGGGACAACCAGCTCCTACGAGCAGTACTTC.